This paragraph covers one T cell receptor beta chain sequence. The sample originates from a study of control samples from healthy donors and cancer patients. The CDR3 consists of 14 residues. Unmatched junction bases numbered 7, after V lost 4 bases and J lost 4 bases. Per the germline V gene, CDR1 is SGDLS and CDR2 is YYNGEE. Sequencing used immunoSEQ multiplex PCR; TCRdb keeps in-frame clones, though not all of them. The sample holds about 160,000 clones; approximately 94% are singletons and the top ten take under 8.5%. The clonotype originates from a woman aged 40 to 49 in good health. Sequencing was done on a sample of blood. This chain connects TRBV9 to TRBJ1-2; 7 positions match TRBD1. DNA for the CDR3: TGTGCCAGCAGCCCCCCAGGGGGAGTCTATGGCTACACCTTC. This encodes CASSPPGGVYGYTF.